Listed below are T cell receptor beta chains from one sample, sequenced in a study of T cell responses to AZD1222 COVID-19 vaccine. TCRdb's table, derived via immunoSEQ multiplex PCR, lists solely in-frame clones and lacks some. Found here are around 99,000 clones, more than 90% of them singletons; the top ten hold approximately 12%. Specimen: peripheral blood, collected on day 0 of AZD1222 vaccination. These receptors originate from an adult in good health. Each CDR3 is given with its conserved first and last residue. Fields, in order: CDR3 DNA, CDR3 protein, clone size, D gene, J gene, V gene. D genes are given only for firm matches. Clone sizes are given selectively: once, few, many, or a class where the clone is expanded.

CDR3nt: TGTGCCAGCAGCCCGATAGCGGGGGATCACAATGAGCAGTTCTTC
CDR3aa: CASSPIAGDHNEQFF
abundance: NA
d_gene: TRBD2
j_gene: TRBJ2-1
v_gene: TRBV7-2

CDR3nt: TGTGCCAGCAACACCCGTCGGGGGTCGTACACTGAAGCTTTCTTT
CDR3aa: CASNTRRGSYTEAFF
abundance: once
d_gene: NA
j_gene: TRBJ1-1
v_gene: TRBV27

CDR3nt: TGTGCCAGCAGCCAAGACCGGGCCAAAAACATTCAGTACTTC
CDR3aa: CASSQDRAKNIQYF
abundance: NA
d_gene: NA
j_gene: TRBJ2-4
v_gene: TRBV11-1

CDR3nt: TGTGCCAGCAGCCAGGGGAGGATGCCGTTTTTT
CDR3aa: CASSQGRMPFF
abundance: NA
d_gene: NA
j_gene: TRBJ1-4
v_gene: TRBV3-1/TRBV3-2

CDR3nt: TGCAGCGTTGAAGTGGGAGAAGGGAACTACGAGCAGTACTTC
CDR3aa: CSVEVGEGNYEQYF
abundance: once
d_gene: NA
j_gene: TRBJ2-7
v_gene: TRBV29-1

CDR3nt: TGTGCCAGCAGTTTATCGGGACTAGCGGGACTCTACGAGCAGTACTTC
CDR3aa: CASSLSGLAGLYEQYF
abundance: NA
d_gene: TRBD2
j_gene: TRBJ2-7
v_gene: TRBV27

CDR3nt: TGTGCCAGCAGTTACCGGACAGCTAATCAGCCCCAGCATTTT
CDR3aa: CASSYRTANQPQHF
abundance: NA
d_gene: NA
j_gene: TRBJ1-5
v_gene: TRBV6-2/TRBV6-3

CDR3nt: TGTGCCAGCACCATGGGGACAGGGGTGAACACTGAAGCTTTCTTT
CDR3aa: CASTMGTGVNTEAFF
abundance: NA
d_gene: TRBD1
j_gene: TRBJ1-1
v_gene: TRBV7-2

CDR3nt: TGTGCCATCAGCGACAGATACCAGCAACGGACAGAAACCTATGGCTACACCTTC
CDR3aa: CAISDRYQQRTETYGYTF
abundance: NA
d_gene: NA
j_gene: TRBJ1-2
v_gene: TRBV10-3

CDR3nt: TGTGCCAGTAGTATACGGGCCCTTAATGAAAAACTGTTTTTT
CDR3aa: CASSIRALNEKLFF
abundance: NA
d_gene: NA
j_gene: TRBJ1-4
v_gene: TRBV19

CDR3nt: TGTGCCAGTAGTAGTGGTCAGCCCCAGCATTTT
CDR3aa: CASSSGQPQHF
abundance: NA
d_gene: NA
j_gene: TRBJ1-5
v_gene: TRBV19

CDR3nt: TGTGCCAGCAGCTCACAACGAATCGCAGGGCAGTCCTTCTATGGCTACACCTTC
CDR3aa: CASSSQRIAGQSFYGYTF
abundance: NA
d_gene: NA
j_gene: TRBJ1-2
v_gene: TRBV7-9

CDR3nt: TGCAGCGTTGTAACAGTAAGCAATCAGCCCCAGCATTTT
CDR3aa: CSVVTVSNQPQHF
abundance: NA
d_gene: NA
j_gene: TRBJ1-5
v_gene: TRBV29-1

CDR3nt: TGTGCCAGCAGCCGGACAGAAGCGGGAGCCCTAAGCTCCTACGAGCAGTACTTC
CDR3aa: CASSRTEAGALSSYEQYF
abundance: NA
d_gene: TRBD2
j_gene: TRBJ2-7
v_gene: TRBV11-2

CDR3nt: TGTGCCAGCAGTTATAACTATGGCTACACCTTC
CDR3aa: CASSYNYGYTF
abundance: NA
d_gene: NA
j_gene: TRBJ1-2
v_gene: TRBV6-2/TRBV6-3

CDR3nt: TGTGCCAGCAGGCCCGGGACTAGAGGGGGGTGGGCCGGAGATACGCAGTATTTT
CDR3aa: CASRPGTRGGWAGDTQYF
abundance: once
d_gene: TRBD2
j_gene: TRBJ2-3
v_gene: TRBV11-2

CDR3nt: TGTGCCAGCAGCCCGGGGGCGACAGGGGGGCTGACTTGGACTGAAGCTTTCTTT
CDR3aa: CASSPGATGGLTWTEAFF
abundance: NA
d_gene: TRBD1
j_gene: TRBJ1-1
v_gene: TRBV2

CDR3nt: TGTGCCAGTAGTATCGGGACGGTAGACTATGGCTACACCTTC
CDR3aa: CASSIGTVDYGYTF
abundance: NA
d_gene: NA
j_gene: TRBJ1-2
v_gene: TRBV19

CDR3nt: TGTGCCAGCAGTACCGACAGGGGCAACACTGAAGCTTTCTTT
CDR3aa: CASSTDRGNTEAFF
abundance: NA
d_gene: TRBD1
j_gene: TRBJ1-1
v_gene: TRBV6-5

CDR3nt: TGTGCCTGGGCGGGGGAAAACACTGAAGCTTTCTTT
CDR3aa: CAWAGENTEAFF
abundance: NA
d_gene: NA
j_gene: TRBJ1-1
v_gene: TRBV30

CDR3nt: TGTGCCAGCAGCCAAGTCGGGAGATACAATGAGCAGTTCTTC
CDR3aa: CASSQVGRYNEQFF
abundance: NA
d_gene: NA
j_gene: TRBJ2-1
v_gene: TRBV3-1/TRBV3-2

CDR3nt: TGTGCCAGCAGCGCAAGACAGGGTACGTGGGGCTACACCTTC
CDR3aa: CASSARQGTWGYTF
abundance: NA
d_gene: TRBD1
j_gene: TRBJ1-2
v_gene: TRBV9

CDR3nt: TGTGCCAGCCAGCACCAGGGTTACACTGAAGCTTTCTTT
CDR3aa: CASQHQGYTEAFF
abundance: NA
d_gene: NA
j_gene: TRBJ1-1
v_gene: TRBV19

CDR3nt: TGTGCCAGCAGCTGGGACAGGGGCAGAACTGAAGCTTTCTTT
CDR3aa: CASSWDRGRTEAFF
abundance: NA
d_gene: TRBD1
j_gene: TRBJ1-1
v_gene: TRBV7-2

CDR3nt: TGTGCCAGCAGCCTGATGGCGTCTGGTGAAAAACTGTTTTTT
CDR3aa: CASSLMASGEKLFF
abundance: NA
d_gene: NA
j_gene: TRBJ1-4
v_gene: TRBV28

CDR3nt: TGTGCCAGCAGCTCCCCTAGCGGGAGAGTCAATGAGCAGTTCTTC
CDR3aa: CASSSPSGRVNEQFF
abundance: NA
d_gene: TRBD2
j_gene: TRBJ2-1
v_gene: TRBV7-6

CDR3nt: TGTGCCACCAGTGATCACGGATCGGCAGGGGGGAGCACAGATACGCAGTATTTT
CDR3aa: CATSDHGSAGGSTDTQYF
abundance: NA
d_gene: NA
j_gene: TRBJ2-3
v_gene: TRBV24-1

CDR3nt: TGTGCCACCAGTGACTCGGGACTAGCGGGAAGGAATGAGCAGTTCTTC
CDR3aa: CATSDSGLAGRNEQFF
abundance: NA
d_gene: TRBD2
j_gene: TRBJ2-1
v_gene: TRBV24-1

CDR3nt: TGTGCCAGCAGCTCAAGGACGGATAATTCACCCCTCCACTTT
CDR3aa: CASSSRTDNSPLHF
abundance: NA
d_gene: NA
j_gene: TRBJ1-6
v_gene: TRBV5-4

CDR3nt: TGTGCCACCAGCCCAAGAAGGTGGGTGGGGGGGCCAATGGCGGATGGCTACACCTTC
CDR3aa: CATSPRRWVGGPMADGYTF
abundance: NA
d_gene: NA
j_gene: TRBJ1-2
v_gene: TRBV15

CDR3nt: TGTGCCATCAGTGAGTTGAAATCTTCGCCGATCGGCACTGAAGCTTTCTTT
CDR3aa: CAISELKSSPIGTEAFF
abundance: NA
d_gene: NA
j_gene: TRBJ1-1
v_gene: TRBV10-3

CDR3nt: TGCGCCAGCAGCCAGCGACCGGGACAGTCCTACGAGCAGTACTTC
CDR3aa: CASSQRPGQSYEQYF
abundance: NA
d_gene: TRBD1
j_gene: TRBJ2-7
v_gene: TRBV4-1

CDR3nt: TGTGCCAGCAGCCACCGACAGGGGACCCGCTCTGGGGCCAACGTCCTGACTTTC
CDR3aa: CASSHRQGTRSGANVLTF
abundance: NA
d_gene: TRBD1
j_gene: TRBJ2-6
v_gene: TRBV3-1/TRBV3-2

CDR3nt: TGTGCCAGCACTCTCCCTCGGGACGGCGTAGGCTACACCTTC
CDR3aa: CASTLPRDGVGYTF
abundance: NA
d_gene: NA
j_gene: TRBJ1-2
v_gene: TRBV6-5

CDR3nt: TGTGCCAGCAGCGTAGGTCCCAATCGCGGGAGCCCCTTCGAGCAGTTCTTC
CDR3aa: CASSVGPNRGSPFEQFF
abundance: NA
d_gene: TRBD2
j_gene: TRBJ2-1
v_gene: TRBV9

CDR3nt: TGTGCCAGCAGCTCGCCGGGACTCAACACCGGGGAGCTGTTTTTT
CDR3aa: CASSSPGLNTGELFF
abundance: NA
d_gene: NA
j_gene: TRBJ2-2
v_gene: TRBV7-9

CDR3nt: TGTGCCAGTAGTATCTTCGTTCAGGGAGGCGGCTACACCTTC
CDR3aa: CASSIFVQGGGYTF
abundance: NA
d_gene: NA
j_gene: TRBJ1-2
v_gene: TRBV19

CDR3nt: TGTGCCAGCAGTTCTCAGGGGGCTTCTGAAGCTTTCTTT
CDR3aa: CASSSQGASEAFF
abundance: NA
d_gene: TRBD1
j_gene: TRBJ1-1
v_gene: TRBV12-3/TRBV12-4

CDR3nt: TGTGCCTGGAGTGTACTGGGACAGGGATATCAGCCCCAGCATTTT
CDR3aa: CAWSVLGQGYQPQHF
abundance: NA
d_gene: TRBD1
j_gene: TRBJ1-5
v_gene: TRBV30

CDR3nt: TGTGCCAGCAGTTCTGGTTTGGTTCCCCAGACCCAGTACTTC
CDR3aa: CASSSGLVPQTQYF
abundance: NA
d_gene: NA
j_gene: TRBJ2-5
v_gene: TRBV6-2/TRBV6-3

CDR3nt: TGTGCCACCAGTCTTACAGGGGGACAGCCCCAGCATTTT
CDR3aa: CATSLTGGQPQHF
abundance: NA
d_gene: TRBD1
j_gene: TRBJ1-5
v_gene: TRBV24-1

CDR3nt: TGTGCCAGCAGCCTCTTCGGTAGGGGCGGTGGCTACACCTTC
CDR3aa: CASSLFGRGGGYTF
abundance: NA
d_gene: NA
j_gene: TRBJ1-2
v_gene: TRBV7-9

CDR3nt: TGTGCCATCAGAACAGATTTGAACACTGAAGCTTTCTTT
CDR3aa: CAIRTDLNTEAFF
abundance: NA
d_gene: NA
j_gene: TRBJ1-1
v_gene: TRBV10-3

CDR3nt: TGTGCCAGCAGAACAGCACAGGGGAACTCCTACGAGCAGTACTTC
CDR3aa: CASRTAQGNSYEQYF
abundance: NA
d_gene: TRBD1
j_gene: TRBJ2-7
v_gene: TRBV6-5

CDR3nt: TGTGCCAGCAGCCAATCCGGGAGGGCTTTCTTT
CDR3aa: CASSQSGRAFF
abundance: few
d_gene: NA
j_gene: TRBJ1-1
v_gene: TRBV7-8

CDR3nt: TGTGCCAGCAGTGAAAGAGAGGTCTATGGCTACACCTTC
CDR3aa: CASSEREVYGYTF
abundance: NA
d_gene: NA
j_gene: TRBJ1-2
v_gene: TRBV2

CDR3nt: TGTGCTAGGATCGGGGAGCGGAGCAATCAGCCCCAGCATTTT
CDR3aa: CARIGERSNQPQHF
abundance: NA
d_gene: NA
j_gene: TRBJ1-5
v_gene: TRBV12-5

CDR3nt: TGCGCCAGCAGCTTGAGGCAGGGAATCGGGGAGCTGTTTTTT
CDR3aa: CASSLRQGIGELFF
abundance: NA
d_gene: NA
j_gene: TRBJ2-2
v_gene: TRBV5-1

CDR3nt: TGTGCCAGTTCATATACGACACCCTACTATGGCTACACCTTC
CDR3aa: CASSYTTPYYGYTF
abundance: NA
d_gene: NA
j_gene: TRBJ1-2
v_gene: TRBV19

CDR3nt: TGTGCCAGCAGCCGTGGGACAGGGTCTAATGAAAAACTGTTTTTT
CDR3aa: CASSRGTGSNEKLFF
abundance: NA
d_gene: TRBD1
j_gene: TRBJ1-4
v_gene: TRBV3-1/TRBV3-2

CDR3nt: TGTGCCAGCAGCACAGGGGGCGCCTTTGGCGGCTACACCTTC
CDR3aa: CASSTGGAFGGYTF
abundance: NA
d_gene: TRBD1
j_gene: TRBJ1-2
v_gene: TRBV7-9

CDR3nt: TGTGCCAGCAGCTCGGGACACTACAATGAGCAGTTCTTC
CDR3aa: CASSSGHYNEQFF
abundance: NA
d_gene: NA
j_gene: TRBJ2-1
v_gene: TRBV7-2

CDR3nt: TGCGCCAGCAGCTCTTCCCTTAGGGGGGCTCGGGATTCACCCCTCCACTTT
CDR3aa: CASSSSLRGARDSPLHF
abundance: NA
d_gene: NA
j_gene: TRBJ1-6
v_gene: TRBV4-1

CDR3nt: TGTGCCAGCAGTGAACTTGGACAGGGGAACACTGAAGCTTTCTTT
CDR3aa: CASSELGQGNTEAFF
abundance: NA
d_gene: TRBD1
j_gene: TRBJ1-1
v_gene: TRBV6-1